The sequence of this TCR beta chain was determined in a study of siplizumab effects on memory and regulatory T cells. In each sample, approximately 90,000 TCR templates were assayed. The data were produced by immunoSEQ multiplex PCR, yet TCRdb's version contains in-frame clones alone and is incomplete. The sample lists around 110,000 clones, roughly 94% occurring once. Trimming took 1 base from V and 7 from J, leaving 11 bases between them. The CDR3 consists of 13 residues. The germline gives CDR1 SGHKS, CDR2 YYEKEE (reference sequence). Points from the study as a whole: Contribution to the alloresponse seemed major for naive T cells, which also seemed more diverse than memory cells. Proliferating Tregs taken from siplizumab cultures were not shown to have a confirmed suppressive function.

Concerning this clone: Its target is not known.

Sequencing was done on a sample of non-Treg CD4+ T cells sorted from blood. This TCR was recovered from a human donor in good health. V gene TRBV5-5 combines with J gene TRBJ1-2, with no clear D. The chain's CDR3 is CASSLLGVVGYTF. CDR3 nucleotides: TGTGCCAGCAGCTTGCTCGGGGTAGTTGGCTACACCTTC.